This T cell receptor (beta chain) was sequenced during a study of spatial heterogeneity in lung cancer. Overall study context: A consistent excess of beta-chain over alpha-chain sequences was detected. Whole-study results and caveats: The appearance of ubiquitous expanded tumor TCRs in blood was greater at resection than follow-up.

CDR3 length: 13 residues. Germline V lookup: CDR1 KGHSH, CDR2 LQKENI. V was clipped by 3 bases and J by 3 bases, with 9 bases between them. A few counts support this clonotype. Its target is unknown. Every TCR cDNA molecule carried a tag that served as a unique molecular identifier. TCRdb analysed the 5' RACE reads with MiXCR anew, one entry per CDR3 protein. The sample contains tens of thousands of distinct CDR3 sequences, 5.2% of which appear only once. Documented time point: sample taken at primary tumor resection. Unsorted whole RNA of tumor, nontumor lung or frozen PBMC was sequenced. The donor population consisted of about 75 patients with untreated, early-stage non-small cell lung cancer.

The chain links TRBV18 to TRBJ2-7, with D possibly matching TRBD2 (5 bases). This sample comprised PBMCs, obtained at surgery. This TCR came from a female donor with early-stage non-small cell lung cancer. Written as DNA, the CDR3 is TGTGCCAGCTCACCGCCTGGGAGCTACGAGCAGTACTTC. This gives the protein CASSPPGSYEQYF. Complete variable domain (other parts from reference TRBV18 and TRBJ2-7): NAGVMQNPRHLVRRRGQEARLRCSPMKGHSHVYWYRQLPEEGLKFMVYLQKENIIDESGMPKERFSAEFPKEGPSILRIQQVVRGDSAAYFCASSPPGSYEQYFGPGTRLTVT.